The 31 T cell receptor beta chains below all came from one sample that was sequenced in a study of blood T cell repertoires in COVID-19. The data were produced by immunoSEQ multiplex PCR, yet TCRdb's version contains in-frame clones alone and is incomplete. This sample has about 230,000 clones; around four fifths occur once, and the top ten carry around 25%. Sequencing was performed on peripheral blood. Source of these receptors: a man aged 35 to 55 with acute or convalescent COVID-19.

The chain has TRBV18 and TRBJ2-1; 10 nucleotides line up with TRBD1. The CDR3 contains 15 residues. Germline CDR1 and CDR2: KGHSH and LQKENI. V shed 3 bases, J shed 2 bases, and the junction held 1 base outside the gene matches. CDR3 DNA sequence: TGTGCCAGCTCACCTGGGACAGGGGCCTACAATGAGCAGTTCTTC. Translation gives CASSPGTGAYNEQFF.

The CDR3 DNA reads TGTGCCAGCAGCGCAACGAGGGGGAGCGGGGAAGGAGATACGCAGTATTTT. Residues: CASSATRGSGEGDTQYF. J is TRBJ2-3 and V is TRBV7-8; D perhaps matches TRBD2 (7 bases). This CDR3 comprises 17 residues. The V end lost 5 bases, the J end lost 5 bases, and 23 bases lay between the germline ends. Germline CDR1 SGHVS, CDR2 FQNEAQ. The full variable domain, in which reference TRBV7-8 and TRBJ2-3 provide the parts outside the CDR3, is GAGVSQSPRYKVAKRGQDVALRCDPISGHVSLFWYQQALGQGPEFLTYFQNEAQLDKSGLPSDRFFAERPEGSVSTLKIQRTQQEDSAVYLCASSATRGSGEGDTQYFGPGTRLTVL.

The rearrangement joins TRBV5-4 to TRBJ2-1, with 7 bases identical to TRBD2. Germline values: CDR1 SGHNT, CDR2 YYREEE (reference sequence). Unmatched junction bases numbered 5, after V lost 0 bases and J lost 2 bases. This CDR3 region has 16 residues. Written as DNA, the CDR3 is TGTGCCAGCAGCTTGGGAGCGGGAAGGGCCTACAATGAGCAGTTCTTC. It specifies CASSLGAGRAYNEQFF. The whole variable domain, filled in from reference TRBV5-4 and TRBJ2-1, reads ETGVTQSPTHLIKTRGQQVTLRCSSQSGHNTVSWYQQALGQGPQFIFQYYREEENGRGNFPPRFSGLQFPNYSSELNVNALELDDSALYLCASSLGAGRAYNEQFFGPGTRLTVL.

V is TRBV14 and J is TRBJ2-7; 12 bases line up with TRBD2. V gave up 2 bases and J gave up 4 bases; unmatched junction bases: 12. The CDR3 has 18 residues. Germline loops: CDR1 SGHDN, CDR2 FVKESK. For the CDR3, the DNA is TGTGCCAGCAGCCAACAACCCCTAGCGGGAGGGCCGGTATACGAGCAGTACTTC. Translation gives CASSQQPLAGGPVYEQYF.

This clone was observed once. The J gene is TRBJ2-1, the V gene TRBV7-2; 10 bases are shared with TRBD2. CDR3 size: 14 residues. The V gene's germline CDR1 is SGHTA and CDR2 FQGNSA. Trimming cost V 6 bases and J 4 bases; bases outside gene matches: 3. The CDR3 is CASSGTSVYNEQFF. The CDR3 bases are TGTGCCAGCAGTGGGACTAGCGTTTACAATGAGCAGTTCTTC.

The chain combines TRBV4-2 with TRBJ2-5; 7 bases line up with TRBD1. V trimming: 1 base; J trimming: 1 base; junction bases outside the gene matches: 6. Germline assignment: CDR1 LGHNA and CDR2 YNFKEQ. The CDR3 extends over 16 amino acids. CDR3 nucleotides: TGTGCCAGCAGCCAAGTCGGCAGGACAGGCCAAGAGACCCAGTACTTC. It translates to CASSQVGRTGQETQYF.

CDR3 nucleotide sequence: TGTGCCACCAGCAACTCACAGGGGGTTGATGAGCAGTTCTTC. Translated: CATSNSQGVDEQFF. This sequence joins TRBV15 and TRBJ2-1, with TRBD1 matching 8 bases. The CDR3 covers 14 residues. V lost 4 bases, J lost 8 bases, and 7 bases stayed unmatched. CDR1 and CDR2 from the germline V gene are LNHNV and YYDKDF (reference sequence).

V gene TRBV5-1 combines with J gene TRBJ2-3; D possibly corresponds to TRBD2 (6 bases). The CDR3 is 15 residues long. Germline values: CDR1 SGHRS, CDR2 YFSETQ. V lost 4 bases and J lost 5, with 17 bases in between. In DNA form, the CDR3 reads TGCGCCAGCAGCACCCTCCGGGGGACTTTAGATACGCAGTATTTT. This encodes CASSTLRGTLDTQYF.

The V call is TRBV5-1, the J call TRBJ2-7; 7 bases map to TRBD1. Germline V gives CDR1 SGHRS, CDR2 YFSETQ. The trim removed 4 bases at V and 2 bases at J, leaving 9 bases unmatched. This CDR3 comprises 15 residues. The CDR3 sequence is CASSIPTGITYEQYF. CDR3 nucleotides: TGCGCCAGCAGCATCCCGACAGGGATCACCTACGAGCAGTACTTC.

This chain uses TRBV9 with TRBJ1-3; a weak D match, TRBD1 (6 bases). The CDR3 length is 16 residues. Trimming pared 0 bases from V and 1 base from J, leaving 11 bases between. The germline CDR1 and CDR2 sequences are SGDLS and YYNGEE. CDR3 nucleotides: TGTGCCAGCAGCGTAGGCGGGGGGGCGTCTGGAAACACCATATATTTT. Translated, it gives CASSVGGGASGNTIYF.

The chain has TRBV11-1 and TRBJ2-5; the match to TRBD1 covers 8 bases. CDR3 size: 13 residues. V lost 6 bases to trimming and J lost 5 bases; unmatched junction nucleotides: 5. CDR1 and CDR2 (germline): SGHAT, FQDESV (reference sequence). The CDR3 loop is CASSRRGLETQYF. CDR3 in DNA: TGTGCCAGCAGTCGCAGGGGGCTGGAGACCCAGTACTTC.

The chain links TRBV12-3 or TRBV12-4 to TRBJ2-3, with TRBD2 as a possible D gene (6 bases). The V gene lost 3 bases and the J gene lost 5 bases, with 9 bases spanning the gap. This CDR3 has 13 residues. The CDR3 DNA reads as TGTGCCAGCAGTTTCGGGAGAGGAGATACGCAGTATTTT. Translation: CASSFGRGDTQYF.

Written as DNA, the CDR3 is TGTGCCAGTAGTACCTTAAGCACAGATACGCAGTATTTT. Translating gives CASSTLSTDTQYF. The gene calls are TRBV19 and TRBJ2-3; unclear D gene. Trimming pared 4 bases from V and 0 bases from J, leaving 5 bases between. The CDR3 is 13 amino acids. The germline gives CDR1 LNHDA, CDR2 SQIVND (reference sequence).

This rearrangement joins TRBV5-1 to TRBJ1-4; 8 nucleotides agree with TRBD1. V dropped 0 bases and J dropped 7; count of bases not matched to a gene: 8. The CDR3 consists of 16 residues. The germline V gene encodes CDR1 SGHRS and CDR2 YFSETQ. The CDR3 DNA is TGCGCCAGCAGCTTGGATAACAGGGGGAGATTTGAAAAACTGTTTTTT. This codes for CASSLDNRGRFEKLFF.

Notes on this clone: Other DNA sequences in the same sample also yield this CDR3. J is TRBJ1-1 and V is TRBV12-3 or TRBV12-4; D perhaps matches TRBD1 (5 bases). The germline V and J ends were trimmed by 3 bases and 3 bases, with 8 bases remaining between them. This CDR3 spans 13 amino acids. CDR3 amino acids: CASSFGGDTEAFF. CDR3 bases: TGTGCCAGCAGTTTCGGGGGGGACACTGAAGCTTTCTTT.

This chain connects TRBV11-3 to TRBJ2-3; a weak D match, TRBD2 (5 bases). Germline assignment: CDR1 SGHNT and CDR2 YENEEA. V was shortened by 6 bases and J by 2 bases, with 15 bases between the two germline ends. This CDR3 comprises 15 residues. The CDR3 is CASSFRGSSTDTQYF. The CDR3 DNA sequence: TGTGCCAGCAGTTTCCGAGGGAGCTCCACAGATACGCAGTATTTT.

This rearrangement joins TRBV29-1 to TRBJ1-2; 8 bases align to TRBD1. The CDR3 is 15 amino acids. Germline V CDR1 and CDR2: SQVTM, ANQGSEA. V was clipped by 3 bases and J by 2 bases; unmatched bases: 8. This chain's CDR3 is CSVDQQTGANYGYTF. The CDR3 bases are TGCAGCGTTGACCAACAGACAGGGGCCAACTATGGCTACACCTTC.

The chain's CDR3 is CASSLVGAGVIGADTQYF. CDR3 DNA sequence: TGTGCCAGCAGCTTAGTCGGAGCGGGGGTAATAGGGGCAGATACGCAGTATTTT. The genes are TRBV7-2 and TRBJ2-3, with 8 bases matching TRBD2. The V gene's germline CDR1 is SGHTA and CDR2 FQGNSA. The CDR3 totals 18 residues. Trimming cost V 1 base and J 4 bases; bases outside gene matches: 13.

The chain recombines TRBV5-1 with TRBJ1-1; TRBD1 matches 7 bases. Per the germline V gene, CDR1 is SGHRS and CDR2 is YFSETQ. J was trimmed by 3 bases and V by 0 bases; bases with no gene match: 2. This CDR3 region has 14 residues. CDR3 loop: CASSLGRGHTEAFF. The DNA for the CDR3 is TGCGCCAGCAGCTTGGGTAGGGGGCACACTGAAGCTTTCTTT.

Only one count was recorded for this clone. Different DNA sequences within this sample yield the same CDR3. The V and J genes are TRBV29-1 and TRBJ2-7, with TRBD1 identical over 9 bases. The junction had 3 bases not matched to a gene; V was cut back by 2 bases and J by 1 base. The length of the CDR3 is 14 residues. Germline values: CDR1 SQVTM, CDR2 ANQGSEA. The CDR3 sequence: CSVEQGTGSYEQYF. The CDR3 bases are TGCAGCGTTGAACAGGGGACAGGGTCCTACGAGCAGTACTTC.

The chain is built from TRBV7-9 and TRBJ2-1, with 14 positions matching TRBD2. Germline V gives CDR1 SEHNR, CDR2 FQNEAQ (reference sequence). The CDR3 is made up of 18 amino acids. V dropped 2 bases and J dropped 8; count of bases not matched to a gene: 11. CDR3 sequence reads: CASSLRAGLAGVSDEQFF. CDR3 DNA: TGTGCCAGCAGCTTAAGGGCGGGACTAGCGGGAGTGAGCGATGAGCAGTTCTTC.

CDR3 sequence (DNA): TGCGCCAGCAGCTTGGTTCGGGGGACTAGCGGGAGGATGGCCTCCTACAATGAGCAGTTCTTC. The encoded protein is CASSLVRGTSGRMASYNEQFF. The genes are TRBV5-1 and TRBJ2-1; 15 nucleotides match TRBD2. V lost 0 bases and J lost 0; bases outside the gene matches: 10. Germline-derived CDR1 and CDR2 are SGHRS and YFSETQ. This CDR3 region has 21 residues.

This chain links TRBV7-2 with TRBJ1-5, with 7 nucleotides matching TRBD1. This CDR3 is 15 amino acids long. Germline CDR1 is SGHTA and CDR2 is FQGNSA. The junction had 6 bases not matched to a gene; V was cut back by 1 base and J by 6 bases. The DNA for the CDR3 is TGTGCCAGCAGCTTAGGGATGACAGGGAGTCAGCCCCAGCATTTT. Translated: CASSLGMTGSQPQHF.

The count of this clone is one. This sequence joins TRBV15 and TRBJ2-2, with 7 bases matching TRBD1. The germline V gene encodes CDR1 LNHNV and CDR2 YYDKDF (reference sequence). This CDR3 spans 19 amino acids. V was pared by 1 base and J by 2 bases, with 13 bases of the junction left unmatched. The CDR3 sequence is CATSRVRQGVKSNTGELFF. The CDR3 DNA reads TGTGCCACCAGCAGAGTTCGTCAGGGGGTTAAGAGTAACACCGGGGAGCTGTTTTTT.

The chain carries TRBV9 and TRBJ2-1; 9 bases map to TRBD2. CDR3 size: 13 residues. V dropped 5 bases and J dropped 9; count of bases not matched to a gene: 6. In germline, CDR1 is SGDLS, CDR2 YYNGEE. In DNA, the CDR3 is TGTGCCAGCAGGGAGGGTAGCGGGAGTGAGCAGTTCTTC. Its protein product is CASREGSGSEQFF.

This chain uses TRBV5-1 with TRBJ2-3; 7 nucleotides align to TRBD1. This CDR3 contains 14 residues. V shed 7 bases and J 1 base; nucleotides not matched to a gene: 6. CDR1 and CDR2 from the germline V gene are SGHRS and YFSETQ. The CDR3, as DNA: TGCGCCAGCTACAATACAGGGGGCACAGATACGCAGTATTTT. It translates to CASYNTGGTDTQYF.

This chain uses TRBV6-5 with TRBJ1-1; D might be TRBD1 (5 bases). Germline CDR1 reads MNHEY; CDR2 reads SVGAGI. The germline V and J ends were trimmed by 10 bases and 0 bases, with 15 bases remaining between them. CDR3 length: 14 residues. CDR3 region: CATLPRTLNTEAFF. In DNA form, the CDR3 reads TGTGCCACTCTCCCAAGGACACTGAACACTGAAGCTTTCTTT.

The chain joins TRBV11-2 to TRBJ1-4; the D gene is possibly TRBD1 (6 bases). Trimming left V 5 bases short and J 8 bases short, with 12 bases between. The CDR3 runs to 13 residues. The germline gives CDR1 SGHAT, CDR2 FQNNGV. CDR3 loop: CASSINRDEKLFF. The CDR3 DNA reads TGTGCCAGCAGCATTAACAGGGACGAAAAACTGTTTTTT.

This clone was observed a handful of times. The chain couples TRBV4-2 to TRBJ2-1, with no clear D. Germline CDR1 LGHNA, CDR2 YNFKEQ. The CDR3 consists of 12 residues. V lost 0 bases, J lost 10 bases, and 7 bases lay in between. CDR3 sequence reads: CASSQDEREQFF. The CDR3 DNA reads as TGTGCCAGCAGCCAAGATGAGAGGGAGCAGTTCTTC.

In this sample, this clone turned up once. CDR3 amino acids: CASSKDSKFNQPQHF. CDR3 DNA sequence: TGTGCCAGCAGTAAAGACAGCAAATTCAATCAGCCCCAGCATTTT. V is TRBV6-6 and J is TRBJ1-5; D is possibly TRBD1 (5 bases). Germline V gene sequence: CDR1 MNHNY, CDR2 SVGAGI (reference sequence). The CDR3 is 15 amino acids. With 5 bases removed from V and 3 bases from J, the gap between germline ends came to 14 bases.

This clone has just one count. V gene TRBV19 combines with J gene TRBJ1-5; D remains ambiguous. Looked up from germline, CDR1 is LNHDA and CDR2 is SQIVND (reference sequence). Between the trimmed V and J ends, which lost 1 base and 6 bases, there was a span of 4 bases. The CDR3 spans 12 residues. CDR3 in DNA: TGTGCCAGTAGTATAGCGAGTCAGCCCCAGCATTTT. Protein: CASSIASQPQHF.